This TCR beta chain was sequenced in a study of shared clonotypes between healthy human individuals. Splitting of CD4+ cells produced CD45RA+ naive and CD45RA-negative memory subsets. This clone was counted a single time. Libraries were prepared by immunoSEQ multiplex PCR; TCRdb keeps only in-frame clonotypes and omits some of them. The sample carries approximately 700,000 clones, around four fifths recorded once. The sequenced sample consisted of memory CD4+ T cells sorted from blood. Subset described: CD45RA-negative fraction. This TCR came from a young woman in good health.

The CDR3 here is CASSVGPGGNYEQYF. The CDR3 bases are TGTGCCAGCAGCGTAGGTCCGGGAGGGAACTACGAGCAGTACTTC. The gene calls are TRBV9 and TRBJ2-7; TRBD2 aligns across 8 bases. CDR1 is SGDLS and CDR2 is YYNGEE in the germline V gene. The V and J ends lost 0 bases and 3 bases, in that order; junction bases with no gene match: 5. The CDR3 is made up of 15 amino acids.